Listed here are 17 T cell receptor beta chains from one sample, sequenced in a study of glioma-infiltrating T cells. The iRepertoire nested amplicon-rescue multiplex PCR amplified TCR alpha and beta CDR3s from RNA. A single record per CDR3 protein comes from TCRdb applying MiXCR to the multiplex PCR reads. The data show approximately 400,000 distinct CDR3 sequences, approximately 42% seen once. Material: glioma tissue, nonneoplastic brain tissue, or PBMCs (not recorded which). These receptors all come from a human donor with low-grade glioma or glioblastoma, undergoing nonglioma brain surgery, or in good health (not recorded which).

A few counts support this clonotype. V and J are TRBV6-5 and TRBJ2-1; 8 positions agree with TRBD2. This CDR3 is 14 amino acids long. V lost 0 bases to trimming and J lost 9 bases; unmatched junction nucleotides: 4. From germline, CDR1 is MNHEY and CDR2 SVGAGI. The CDR3 loop is CASSYSSGISEQFF. The CDR3 DNA sequence: TGTGCCAGCAGTTACTCTAGCGGGATTAGTGAGCAGTTCTTC.

There are a few counts of this clonotype. This chain joins TRBV7-2 and TRBJ2-7; D remains ambiguous. The germline V and J ends were trimmed by 0 bases and 3 bases, with 12 bases remaining between them. The germline V gene has CDR1 SGHTA and CDR2 FQGNSA. CDR3 size: 15 residues. The DNA for the CDR3 is TGTGCCAGCAGCTTAGCGAGGCAGTTGGTCTACGAGCAGTACTTC. Encoded protein: CASSLARQLVYEQYF. Together with reference TRBV7-2 and TRBJ2-7, the CDR3 gives the full variable domain: GAGVSQSPSNKVTEKGKDVELRCDPISGHTALYWYRQSLGQGLEFLIYFQGNSAPDKSGLPSDRFSAERTGGSVSTLTIQRTQQEDSAVYLCASSLARQLVYEQYFGPGTRLTVT.

This clonotype was seen more than once but under ten times. J is TRBJ2-7 and V is TRBV20-1, with D perhaps TRBD2 (5 bases). Trimming took 6 bases from V and 7 from J, leaving 25 bases between them. The CDR3 runs 15 residues. CDR1 and CDR2 from the germline V gene are DFQATT and SNEGSKA (reference sequence). The CDR3 spells CSAPPGRYRTGEQYF. DNA for the CDR3: TGCAGTGCCCCTCCCGGCAGGTACCGGACGGGGGAGCAGTACTTC.

This clonotype was counted many times. The V gene is TRBV20-1, the J gene TRBJ1-1; unclear D gene. CDR1 and CDR2 (germline): DFQATT, SNEGSKA (reference sequence). The CDR3 is 10 amino acids. Trimming removed 6 bases from V and 8 bases from J, with 10 bases in between. In nucleotides, the CDR3 is TGCAGTGCGTACAGAAACGAAGCTTTCTTT. Encoded protein: CSAYRNEAFF.

This clonotype was seen a handful of times. V usage is TRBV7-9 and J usage is TRBJ1-1; D might be TRBD1 (6 bases). CDR1 and CDR2 (germline): SEHNR, FQNEAQ (reference sequence). CDR3 length: 17 residues. V lost 4 bases, J lost 1 base, and 19 bases lay in between. The CDR3 is CASSSLPSRTANTEAFF. The CDR3 coding sequence is TGTGCCAGCAGCTCCTTGCCCAGCCGGACAGCGAACACTGAAGCTTTCTTT.

With respect to this clonotype: This could be a read error, since a much larger clone is one nucleotide away. The chain employs TRBV25-1 and TRBJ2-2, with 8 bases lining up with TRBD2. The junction had 6 bases not matched to a gene; V was cut back by 3 bases and J by 3 bases. The germline V gene encodes CDR1 MGHDK and CDR2 SYGVNS. The CDR3 contains 16 residues. Here the CDR3 DNA reads TGTGCCAGCAGTGACCACCGGGAGGGGGACACCGGGGAGCTGTTTTTT. This gives the protein CASSDHREGDTGELFF.

This clonotype was observed many times. This chain joins TRBV20-1 and TRBJ2-7; no clear D. CDR3 size: 13 residues. Germline V gene lookup returns CDR1 DFQATT and CDR2 SNEGSKA (reference sequence). V dropped 0 bases and J dropped 0 bases, with 6 bases sitting between them. The CDR3 sequence: CSARDLNSYEQYF. CDR3 DNA sequence: TGCAGTGCTAGAGATCTGAACTCCTACGAGCAGTACTTC.

Note on this clonotype: Since a much larger clone is just one base distant, this may be a read error. The V and J genes are TRBV27 and TRBJ1-1; D ambiguous. Germline values: CDR1 MNHEY, CDR2 SMNVEV (reference sequence). The ends were cut back, 3 bases at V and 4 bases at J, with 15 bases in the middle. This CDR3 contains 15 residues. This CDR3 reads CASSLNFGLGTEAFF. The CDR3 DNA reads TGTGCCAGCAGTTTGAACTTCGGGTTAGGCACTGAAGCTTTCTTT.

This clonotype was counted once. An end of the junction does not agree with germline; a read error may underlie this. The J gene is TRBJ2-1, the V gene TRBV4-1; D not resolved. The CDR3 consists of 13 residues. Germline V gene sequence: CDR1 MGHRA, CDR2 YSYEKL. Here the CDR3 DNA reads TGCGCCAGCAGCCAAGTCACATGGGATGAGAAGTTCTTC. It encodes CASSQVTWDEKFF.

Comment on this clonotype: A read error is possible here, since a much larger clone lies one base away. V and J are TRBV6-2 or TRBV6-3 and TRBJ2-7, with a possible D match to TRBD2 (6 bases). From germline, CDR1 is MNHEY and CDR2 SVGEGT. The CDR3 length is 14 residues. DNA of the CDR3: TGTGCCAGCAGCTTGGACTACAAGACCTACGAGAAGTACTTC. Translated, it gives CASSLDYKTYEKYF.

In regard to this clonotype: A much larger clone lies one base from this, so it may be a read error. The genes are TRBV6-6 and TRBJ1-1, with 9 nucleotides matching TRBD1. J lost 6 bases, V lost 6 bases, and 14 bases had no gene match. The CDR3 is 16 residues long. Germline assignment: CDR1 MNHNY and CDR2 SVGAGI (reference sequence). CDR3 in amino acids: CASRLGQGIALPEAFF. The CDR3 DNA sequence: TGTGCCAGCAGACTCGGACAGGGGATAGCCCTACCTGAAGCTTTCTTT.

On this clonotype itself: This may come from a read error, since a much larger clone is one base off. The genes are TRBV6-9 and TRBJ1-5; maybe TRBD1 (6 bases). The germline CDR1 and CDR2 sequences are MNHGY and SVAAGI. This CDR3 contains 16 residues. The CDR3 loop is CASSGSTGTFNQRQHF. CDR3 in DNA: TGTGCCAGCAGTGGTTCGACAGGAACTTTCAATCAGCGCCAGCATTTT.

This clonotype appeared many times. The gene calls are TRBV27 and TRBJ1-5; the D is unclear. V was shortened by 3 bases and J by 3 bases, with 6 bases between the two germline ends. Germline V CDR1 and CDR2: MNHEY, SMNVEV (reference sequence). The CDR3 spans 13 residues. CDR3 in amino acids: CASSFSYNQPQHF. The CDR3 region has the DNA TGTGCCAGCAGTTTTAGTTACAATCAGCCCCAGCATTTT.

The chain has TRBV7-6 and TRBJ1-5; the D is unclear. The CDR3 is 14 residues long. The V end was cut by 5 bases, the J end by 0 bases, with 8 bases between. Germline loops: CDR1 SGHVS, CDR2 FNYEAQ. CDR3 in amino acids: CASSAQDSNQPQHF. DNA of the CDR3: TGTGCCAGCAGCGCTCAGGATAGCAATCAGCCCCAGCATTTT.

Concerning this clonotype: One end of the junction fails to match germline, which may point to a read error. The rearrangement joins TRBV6-6 to TRBJ2-5; D tentatively fits TRBD1 or TRBD2 (5 bases each). Germline V CDR1 and CDR2: MNHNY, SVGAGI (reference sequence). The CDR3 consists of 14 residues. For the CDR3, the DNA is TGTGCCAGCAGGATATCCTACCGCACGGGGACCCGGTACTTC. Translation: CASRISYRTGTRYF.

The table lists this clonotype with a few counts. The chain recombines TRBV5-1 with TRBJ1-5; tentatively, D is TRBD1 (6 bases). The CDR3 is 15 amino acids. Germline V gene sequence: CDR1 SGHRS, CDR2 YFSETQ. Trimming took off 0 bases at V and 2 bases at J, with 9 bases between the two ends. CDR3 sequence (DNA): TGCGCCAGCAGCTTGGTGTCAGGGGGCAATCAGCCCCAGCATTTT. Amino acid sequence: CASSLVSGGNQPQHF.

The V and J genes are TRBV18 and TRBJ1-1; the D gene is possibly TRBD1 (5 bases). Germline V lookup: CDR1 KGHSH, CDR2 LQKENI. Trimming pared 3 bases from V and 3 bases from J, leaving 11 bases between. The CDR3 is 14 residues long. CDR3 residues: CASSPSEGDTEAFF. In DNA form, the CDR3 reads TGTGCCAGCTCACCGTCGGAAGGGGACACTGAAGCTTTCTTT. The full variable domain, in which reference TRBV18 and TRBJ1-1 provide the parts outside the CDR3, is NAGVMQNPRHLVRRRGQEARLRCSPMKGHSHVYWYRQLPEEGLKFMVYLQKENIIDESGMPKERFSAEFPKEGPSILRIQQVVRGDSAAYFCASSPSEGDTEAFFGQGTRLTVV.